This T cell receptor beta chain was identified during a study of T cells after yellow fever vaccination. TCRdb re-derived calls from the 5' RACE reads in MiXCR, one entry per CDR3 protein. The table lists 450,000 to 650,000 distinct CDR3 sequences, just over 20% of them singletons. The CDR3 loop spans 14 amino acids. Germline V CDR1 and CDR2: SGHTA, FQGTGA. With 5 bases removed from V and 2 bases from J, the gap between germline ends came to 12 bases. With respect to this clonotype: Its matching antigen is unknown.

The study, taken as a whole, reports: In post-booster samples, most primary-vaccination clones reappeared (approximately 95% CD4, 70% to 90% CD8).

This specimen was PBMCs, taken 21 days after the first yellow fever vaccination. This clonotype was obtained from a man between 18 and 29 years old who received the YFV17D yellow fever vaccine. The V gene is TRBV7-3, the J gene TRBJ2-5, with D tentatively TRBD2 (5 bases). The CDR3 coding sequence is TGTGCCAGCAGCCAGTCCCGGGAACAAGAGACCCAGTACTTC. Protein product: CASSQSREQETQYF.